This T cell receptor beta chain was identified during a study of CD8 T cells in ankylosing spondylitis (dated by TCRdb to 2017 to 2019). For context, the study as a whole: The study set out to find disease-linked TCR variants by profiling T cell receptor beta repertoires in ankylosing spondylitis patients and healthy donors. In total, the full study cohort was made up of roughly 100 healthy donors and 25 ankylosing spondylitis patients. Peripheral blood was sampled, and synovial fluid was additionally collected from ankylosing spondylitis patients. The full study reports these points: Some of the motif variants had been reported before in the synovial fluid and blood of reactive arthritis patients, a finding that suggests common disease-initiation mechanisms. The disease-linked clones showed a CD8+ phenotype and occurred at relatively low frequencies in peripheral blood. The disease-linked clones were reported as significantly enriched in matched synovial fluid samples from ankylosing spondylitis patients. Blood from ankylosing spondylitis patients appeared to be characterized by a TCR beta motif made up of under 10 highly homologous amino acid variants.

V lost 1 base and J lost 2 bases; the stretch between them is 10 bases long. From its cysteine to its phenylalanine, the CDR3 spans 15 amino acids. Only the CDR3 DNA is retained, 45 bases long and in frame from the first base. The germline V gene supplies CDR1 MGHRA and CDR2 YSYEKL. Concerning this clonotype: Which antigen it targets is not known. Within one base of it there is no much larger clone, and no base qualities were kept.

The data were produced on an Illumina HiSeq 2500. Quantitative 5'-RACE with molecular barcodes was the method used to prepare the TCR beta libraries. As for the original processing: Disease-linked TCR variants were identified with a new computational method built on a probabilistic model of VDJ rearrangement. The raw public data were reprocessed by TCRdb itself: fastp quality trimming at Q25, MiXCR clonotype calling, in-frame beta chains only. Identical CDR3 proteins give one entry, which carries the most common genes and DNA. These V and J calls rely on TCRdb rather than the paper's analysis. In all, the sample holds 670,000 or so distinct CDR3 sequences, and around a fifth of those were seen once. 19% of the sample is in the top ten clones.

The TCR comes from a male donor with ankylosing spondylitis. The chain uses TRBV4-1 and TRBJ2-3; TRBD1 is perhaps the D gene, given 5 matching bases. Sequencing used blood, either unsorted or a sorted T cell fraction (not recorded which). The DNA sequence reads TGCGCCAGCAGCCAAGGGACATCCAACACAGATACGCAGTATTTT. It encodes CASSQGTSNTDTQYF.